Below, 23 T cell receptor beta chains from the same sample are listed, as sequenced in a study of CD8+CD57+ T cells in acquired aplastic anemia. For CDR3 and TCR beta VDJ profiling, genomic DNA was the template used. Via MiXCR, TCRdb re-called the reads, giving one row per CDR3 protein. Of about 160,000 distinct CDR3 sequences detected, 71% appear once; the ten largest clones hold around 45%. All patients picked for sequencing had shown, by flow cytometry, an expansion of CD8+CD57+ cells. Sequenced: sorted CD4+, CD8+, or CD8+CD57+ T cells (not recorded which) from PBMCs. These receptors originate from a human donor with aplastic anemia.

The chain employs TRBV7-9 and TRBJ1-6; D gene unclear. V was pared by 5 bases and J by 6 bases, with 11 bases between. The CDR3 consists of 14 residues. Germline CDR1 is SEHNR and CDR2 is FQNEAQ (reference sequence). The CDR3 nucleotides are TGTGCCAGCAGCCACAACAGTGCTAATTCACCCCTCCACTTT. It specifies CASSHNSANSPLHF.

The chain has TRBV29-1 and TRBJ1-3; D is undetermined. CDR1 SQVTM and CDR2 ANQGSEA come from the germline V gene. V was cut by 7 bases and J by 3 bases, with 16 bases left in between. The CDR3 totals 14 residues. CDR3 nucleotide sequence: TGCAGCGCCATTTTCTCGGCGGTTGGAAACACCATATATTTT. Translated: CSAIFSAVGNTIYF.

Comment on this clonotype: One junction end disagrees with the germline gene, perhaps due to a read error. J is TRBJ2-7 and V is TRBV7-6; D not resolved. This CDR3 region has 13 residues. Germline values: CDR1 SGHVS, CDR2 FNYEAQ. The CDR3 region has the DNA TGTGCCAGCAGCTTATCGCAGGCCTACGAGCAGTGCTTC. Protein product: CASSLSQAYEQCF.

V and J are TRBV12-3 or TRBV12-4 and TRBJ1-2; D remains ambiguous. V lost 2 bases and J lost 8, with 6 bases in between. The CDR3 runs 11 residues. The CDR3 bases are TGTGCCAGCAGTTTAACCCTCGGCTACACCTTC. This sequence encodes CASSLTLGYTF.

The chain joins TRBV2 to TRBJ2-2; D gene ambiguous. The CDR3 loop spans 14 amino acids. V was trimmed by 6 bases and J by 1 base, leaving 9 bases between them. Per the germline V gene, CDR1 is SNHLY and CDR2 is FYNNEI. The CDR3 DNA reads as TGTGCCAGCAGAAAAGAACAGAACACCGGGGAGCTGTTTTTT. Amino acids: CASRKEQNTGELFF.

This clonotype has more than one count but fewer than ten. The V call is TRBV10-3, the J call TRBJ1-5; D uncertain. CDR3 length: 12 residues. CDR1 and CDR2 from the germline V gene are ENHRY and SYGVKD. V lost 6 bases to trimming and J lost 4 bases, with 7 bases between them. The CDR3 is CAISPHNQPQHF. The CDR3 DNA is TGTGCCATCAGCCCACATAATCAGCCCCAGCATTTT.

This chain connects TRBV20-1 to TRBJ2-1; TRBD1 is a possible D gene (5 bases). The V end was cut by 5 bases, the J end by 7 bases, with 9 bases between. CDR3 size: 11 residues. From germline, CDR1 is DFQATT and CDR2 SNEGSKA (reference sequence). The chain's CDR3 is CSAQKGNEQFF. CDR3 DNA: TGCAGTGCTCAGAAGGGGAATGAGCAGTTCTTC.

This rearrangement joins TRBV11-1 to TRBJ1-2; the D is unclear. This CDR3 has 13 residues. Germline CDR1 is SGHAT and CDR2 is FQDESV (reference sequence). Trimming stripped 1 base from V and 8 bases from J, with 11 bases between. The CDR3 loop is CASSLVPRRGYTF. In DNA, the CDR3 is TGTGCCAGCAGCTTAGTGCCAAGGCGGGGCTACACCTTC.

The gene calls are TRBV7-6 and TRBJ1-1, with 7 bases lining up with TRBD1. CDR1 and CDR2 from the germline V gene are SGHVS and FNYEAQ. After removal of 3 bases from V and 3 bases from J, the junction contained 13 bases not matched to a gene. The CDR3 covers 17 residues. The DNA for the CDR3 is TGTGCCAGCAGCTTTATCGAAGGGGGCGCGGGGGACACTGAAGCTTTCTTT. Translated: CASSFIEGGAGDTEAFF.

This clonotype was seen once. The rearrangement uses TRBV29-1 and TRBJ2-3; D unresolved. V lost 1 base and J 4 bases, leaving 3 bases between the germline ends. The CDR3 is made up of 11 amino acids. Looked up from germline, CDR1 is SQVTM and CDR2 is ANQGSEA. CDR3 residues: CSVEVSDTQYF. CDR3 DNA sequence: TGCAGCGTTGAAGTATCAGATACGCAGTATTTT.

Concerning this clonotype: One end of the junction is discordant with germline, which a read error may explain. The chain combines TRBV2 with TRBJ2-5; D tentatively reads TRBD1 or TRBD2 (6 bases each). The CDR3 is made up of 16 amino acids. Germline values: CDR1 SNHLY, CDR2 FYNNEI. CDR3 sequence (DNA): TGTGCCAGCAGTGTGGGGGACACCCCGTCGGGAGAGACCCAGCACTTC. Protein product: CASSVGDTPSGETQHF. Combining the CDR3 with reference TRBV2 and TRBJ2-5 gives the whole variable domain EPEVTQTPSHQVTQMGQEVILRCVPISNHLYFYWYRQILGQKVEFLVSFYNNEISEKSEIFDDQFSVERPDGSNFTLKIRSTKLEDSAMYFCASSVGDTPSGETQHFGPGTRLLVL.

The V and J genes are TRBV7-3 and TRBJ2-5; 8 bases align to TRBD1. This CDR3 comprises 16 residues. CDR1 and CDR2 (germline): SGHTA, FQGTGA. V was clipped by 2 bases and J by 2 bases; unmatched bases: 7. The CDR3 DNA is TGTGCCAGCAGCTTAGGTGCAGGGGGCAGGCAAGAGACCCAGTACTTC. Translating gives CASSLGAGGRQETQYF.

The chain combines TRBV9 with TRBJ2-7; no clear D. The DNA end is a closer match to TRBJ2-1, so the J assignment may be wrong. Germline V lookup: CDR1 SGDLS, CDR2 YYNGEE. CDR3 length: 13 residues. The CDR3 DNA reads TGTGCCAGCAGCTTAAATACAGCCAATGAGCAGTTCTTC. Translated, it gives CASSLNTANEQFF.

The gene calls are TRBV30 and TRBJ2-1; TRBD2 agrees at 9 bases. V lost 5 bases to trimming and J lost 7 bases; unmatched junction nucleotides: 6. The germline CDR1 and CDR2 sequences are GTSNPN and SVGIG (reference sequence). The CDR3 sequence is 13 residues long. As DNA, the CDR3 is TGTGCCTGGCACCCCAGCGGGGGGAATGAGCAGTTCTTC. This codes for CAWHPSGGNEQFF.

Here the CDR3 DNA reads TGTGCCAGCAGTTCGACGGCGGGGGGACCACGTGAGACCCAGTACTTC. As protein: CASSSTAGGPRETQYF. The chain is built from TRBV12-3 or TRBV12-4 and TRBJ2-5; 8 nucleotides line up with TRBD2. The V segment lost 4 bases and the J segment 5 bases; nucleotides outside the gene matches: 12. This CDR3 has 16 residues.

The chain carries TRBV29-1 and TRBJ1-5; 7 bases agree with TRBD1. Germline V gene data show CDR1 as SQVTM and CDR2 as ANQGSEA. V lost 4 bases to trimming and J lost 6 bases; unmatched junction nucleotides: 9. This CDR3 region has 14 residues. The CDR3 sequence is CSVAVGGGPQPQHF. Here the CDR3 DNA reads TGCAGCGTTGCAGTAGGGGGCGGTCCTCAGCCCCAGCATTTT.

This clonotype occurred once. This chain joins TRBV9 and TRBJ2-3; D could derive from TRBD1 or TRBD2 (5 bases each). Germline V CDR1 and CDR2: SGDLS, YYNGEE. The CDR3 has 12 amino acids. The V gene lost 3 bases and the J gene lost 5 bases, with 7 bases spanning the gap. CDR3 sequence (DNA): TGTGCCAGCAGCGGGGGGATAGATACGCAGTATTTT. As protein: CASSGGIDTQYF.

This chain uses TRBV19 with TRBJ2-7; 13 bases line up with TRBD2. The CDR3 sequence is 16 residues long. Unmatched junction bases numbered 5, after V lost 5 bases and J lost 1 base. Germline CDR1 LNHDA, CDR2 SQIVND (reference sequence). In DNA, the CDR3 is TGTGCCAGTAGTCCAGGACTAGCGGGGGCATCCTACGAGCAGTACTTC. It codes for CASSPGLAGASYEQYF.

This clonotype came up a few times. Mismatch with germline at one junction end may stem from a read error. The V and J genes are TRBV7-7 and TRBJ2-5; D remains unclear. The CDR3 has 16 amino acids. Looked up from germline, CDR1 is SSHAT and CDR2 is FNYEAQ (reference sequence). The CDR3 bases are TGTGCTAGCAGCTTAGTTCTAGGATTTGGGCAAGAGACCCAGTACTTC. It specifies CASSLVLGFGQETQYF.

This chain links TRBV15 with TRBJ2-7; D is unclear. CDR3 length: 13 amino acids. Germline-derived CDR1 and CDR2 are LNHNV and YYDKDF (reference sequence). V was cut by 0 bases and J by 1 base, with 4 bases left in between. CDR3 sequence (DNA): TGTGCCACCAGCAGAGATTTTTCCTACGAGCAGTACTTC. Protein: CATSRDFSYEQYF.

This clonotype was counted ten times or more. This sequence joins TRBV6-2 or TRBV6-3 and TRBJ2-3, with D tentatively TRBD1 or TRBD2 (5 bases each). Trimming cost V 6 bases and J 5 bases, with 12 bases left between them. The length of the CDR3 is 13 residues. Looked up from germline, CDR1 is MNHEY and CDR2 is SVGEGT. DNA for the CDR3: TGTGCCAGCAGCTTAGGGGAGAGAGATACGCAGTATTTT. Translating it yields CASSLGERDTQYF.

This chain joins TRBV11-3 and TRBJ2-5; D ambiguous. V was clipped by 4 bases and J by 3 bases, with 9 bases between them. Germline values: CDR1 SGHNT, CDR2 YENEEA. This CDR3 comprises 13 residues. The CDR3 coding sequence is TGTGCCAGCAGCTCTTCGACGGAAGAGACCCAGTACTTC. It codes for CASSSSTEETQYF.

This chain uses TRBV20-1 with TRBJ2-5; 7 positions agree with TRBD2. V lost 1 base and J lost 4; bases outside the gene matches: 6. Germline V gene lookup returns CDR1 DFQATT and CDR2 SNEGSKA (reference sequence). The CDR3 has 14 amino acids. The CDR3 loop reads CSARARGVPETQYF. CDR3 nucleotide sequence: TGCAGTGCTAGAGCCCGGGGGGTTCCAGAGACCCAGTACTTC.